This T cell receptor beta chain was identified during a study of T cell responses to AZD1222 COVID-19 vaccine. Study-wide results and caveats: Close to half of spike-specific TCRs reportedly recognize unmutated variant regions. Seropositivity was recorded at baseline in only a handful of AZD1222 recipients.

Turning to this clone: No antigen is known for it.

Profiled with immunoSEQ multiplex PCR; TCRdb holds only in-frame clones, not every one. The sample includes tens of thousands of clones, around 90% seen only once; the top ten take approximately 10%. This CDR3 has 15 amino acids. V trimming: 5 bases; J trimming: 8 bases; junction bases outside the gene matches: 10. Germline values: CDR1 SGHTA, CDR2 FQGNSA. The origin of this receptor is an adult who received the AZD1222 COVID-19 vaccine. Sample: peripheral blood, taken 28 days after the second AZD1222 dose. The chain is built from TRBV7-2 and TRBJ2-1, with TRBD2 matching over 9 bases. CDR3 nucleotides: TGTGCCAGCAGCCTAGGTCGGCTAGCGGGGCATGAGCAGTTCTTC. This gives the protein CASSLGRLAGHEQFF.